The source of this T cell receptor beta chain is a study of T cells in Graves' hyperthyroidism and ophthalmopathy. The study's findings and limits: Ophthalmopathy, which appeared later, was predicted by the model a median 6.5 months before onset.

With regard to this clonotype: Its antigen is unidentified.

The TCR beta CDR3 regions underwent amplification using RNA transcripts as the source. The HTBI primer set served for first-round RT-PCR of the TCR CDR3. Via MiXCR, TCRdb re-called the multiplex PCR reads, giving one row per CDR3 protein. The sample carries about half a million distinct CDR3 sequences, less than 25% recorded once. Patients between 18 and 65 years old had hyperthyroidism, newly diagnosed and lasting under 2 months. Patients were excluded for uncontrolled infection, other autoimmune disease, pregnancy or lactation. For the diagnoses, clinical symptoms, serum thyroxine and TRAb, thyroid ultrasound and orbital computed tomography were used. The CDR3 covers 12 residues. CDR1 SGHDT and CDR2 YYEEEE come from the germline V gene. The V gene lost 6 bases and the J gene lost 8 bases, with 14 bases spanning the gap.

This chain connects TRBV5-6 to TRBJ1-2, with D possibly being TRBD1 (5 bases). The sample comprised blood. The sequence was obtained from a man aged 18 to 29 with Graves' hyperthyroidism. CDR3 DNA sequence: TGTGCCAGCACCTCGGGACCGGGAGGCTACACCTTC. Its protein product is CASTSGPGGYTF.